This TCR beta chain was recorded in a study of blood T cells in healthy people across ages. This CDR3 is 15 amino acids long. Germline values: CDR1 SGHNT, CDR2 YENEEA. Findings of the study overall: Versus aged donors, long-lived donors had higher diversity and more naive CD4+ cells.

PCR was performed a second time for about 6 to 11 cycles using a sample-barcoded 5' primer and a J-beta primer mix. No fewer than 3 million CDR3-containing paired-end reads came from each sample. TCRdb passed the 5' RACE reads through MiXCR, listing each CDR3 protein once. The sample includes about 570,000 distinct CDR3 sequences, 25% to 30% of them seen just once. Note on this clonotype: Antigen: not known.

This sequence was found in a woman in her seventies in good health. V usage is TRBV11-3 and J usage is TRBJ2-5; 11 bases fit TRBD2. The DNA end favors TRBJ2-7, so the J call may be wrong. Material for sequencing was blood. The CDR3: CASRRSSGGFGEQYF. The CDR3 DNA is TGTGCCAGCAGACGCTCTAGCGGGGGGTTTGGCGAGCAGTACTTC.